Below are 5 T cell receptor beta chains sequenced from a single sample in a study of T cell repertoires in cytomegalovirus infection. TCRdb fed the reads into MiXCR, producing one record per CDR3 protein. The sample records approximately 500,000 distinct CDR3 sequences, around 11% being singletons. The specimen sequenced was PBMCs. The receptors stem from a human donor in good health (CMV status not recorded). Some clones in this sample may be carry-over from other donors' samples.

This chain links TRBV4-1 with TRBJ2-2; 7 bases agree with TRBD1. V was pared by 0 bases and J by 5 bases, with 6 bases of the junction left unmatched. Germline loops: CDR1 MGHRA, CDR2 YSYEKL. This CDR3 is built from 16 residues. CDR3 residues: CASSQDYGTVTGELFF. CDR3 in DNA: TGCGCCAGCAGCCAAGATTACGGGACAGTAACCGGGGAGCTGTTTTTT.

This clonotype showed up many times. This chain uses TRBV28 with TRBJ1-1, with 8 bases that match TRBD1. Germline V gives CDR1 MDHEN, CDR2 SYDVKM. Unmatched junction bases numbered 13, after V lost 7 bases and J lost 3 bases. The CDR3 is 16 residues long. CDR3 residues: CASTPYGQGGDTEAFF. The CDR3 nucleotides read TGTGCCAGCACGCCTTATGGACAGGGAGGGGACACTGAAGCTTTCTTT.

The chain joins TRBV6-6 to TRBJ2-1; 11 bases match TRBD2. V was clipped by 0 bases and J by 1 base; unmatched bases: 2. The CDR3 extends over 17 amino acids. Germline V lookup: CDR1 MNHNY, CDR2 SVGAGI (reference sequence). This chain's CDR3 is CASSYSTSGESYNEQFF. The CDR3 nucleotides read TGTGCCAGCAGTTACTCGACTAGCGGGGAGTCCTACAATGAGCAGTTCTTC.

This clonotype appeared many times. The chain links TRBV28 to TRBJ2-1, with D perhaps matching TRBD1 or TRBD2 (5 bases each). V dropped 2 bases and J dropped 6 bases, with 14 bases sitting between them. Germline values: CDR1 MDHEN, CDR2 SYDVKM. The CDR3 totals 15 residues. CDR3 nucleotides: TGTGCCAGCAGTTTACCGGGACGCACCTTCAATGAGCAGTTCTTC. Protein sequence: CASSLPGRTFNEQFF.

Here the CDR3 DNA reads TGTGCCAGTAGTGTCCCTAGTTGGAACACTGAAGCTTTCTTT. Translating it yields CASSVPSWNTEAFF. This chain connects TRBV19 to TRBJ1-1, with D unresolved. This CDR3 has 14 amino acids. Germline assignment: CDR1 LNHDA and CDR2 SQIVND (reference sequence). Trimming shortened V by 5 bases and J by 1 base, and 11 bases separated the two germline ends.